Following are 13 T cell receptor beta chains from one sample sequenced in a study of T cells in Graves' hyperthyroidism and ophthalmopathy. RNA transcripts provided the source from which TCR beta CDR3 regions were amplified. When the TCR CDR3 underwent first-round RT-PCR, the HTBI primer set was used. TCRdb re-called the multiplex PCR reads through MiXCR, storing one row per CDR3 protein. This table has roughly 500,000 distinct CDR3 sequences, about half appearing once. Sequencing was done on a sample of peripheral blood or thyroid tissue (not recorded which). The receptors here all came from an adult woman with Graves' disease, either hyperthyroidism or ophthalmopathy (not recorded which).

The gene calls are TRBV2 and TRBJ1-2; 7 bases are shared with TRBD1. Germline loops: CDR1 SNHLY, CDR2 FYNNEI. This CDR3 contains 12 residues. After removal of 7 bases from V and 10 bases from J, the junction contained 9 bases not matched to a gene. For the CDR3, the DNA is TGTGCCAGCAAAGAGGGGGCGAGGACCTACACCTTC. Translated: CASKEGARTYTF.

The chain has TRBV5-8 and TRBJ1-5; tentative D call: TRBD1 (5 bases). Trimming pared 5 bases from V and 5 bases from J, leaving 14 bases between. Germline V lookup: CDR1 SGHTS, CDR2 YDEGEE. There are 14 residues in the CDR3. The CDR3 nucleotides are TGTGCCAGCAGGAACCGGGACCGGGATCAGCCCCAGCATTTT. Amino acid sequence: CASRNRDRDQPQHF.

With respect to this clonotype: The junction departs from germline at one end; a sequencing error may be responsible. The chain employs TRBV2 and TRBJ2-2; D may be TRBD2 (6 bases). The CDR3 extends over 12 amino acids. Germline V lookup: CDR1 SNHLY, CDR2 FYNNEI. CDR3 sequence reads: CASSLHTGGLFF. DNA of the CDR3: TGTGCCAGCAGTCTACACACCGGGGGGCTGTTTTTT.

In its sample, this clonotype was seen many times. In DNA form, the CDR3 reads TGTGCCAGCAGTTTAGACGGAGGGTCACCCCTCCACTTT. It specifies CASSLDGGSPLHF. J is TRBJ1-6 and V is TRBV27; D is uncertain. Trimming removed 2 bases from V and 10 bases from J, with 9 bases in between. CDR3 size: 13 residues. Germline CDR1 MNHEY, CDR2 SMNVEV (reference sequence).

This clonotype was seen repeatedly, ten times or more. The chain uses TRBV9 and TRBJ2-2; 12 bases align to TRBD2. Germline trimming cut 1 base from V and 4 bases from J; bases unmatched to any gene: 2. CDR1 is SGDLS and CDR2 is YYNGEE in the germline V gene. The CDR3 contains 16 residues. The CDR3 loop reads CASSVLAGGGTGELFF. CDR3 DNA sequence: TGTGCCAGCAGCGTACTAGCGGGAGGGGGCACCGGGGAGCTGTTTTTT.

Details on this clonotype: A much larger clone is a single base away; this may be a read error. This chain joins TRBV7-9 and TRBJ1-5; no clear D. Trimming took 5 bases from V and 4 from J, leaving 6 bases between them. The germline CDR1 and CDR2 sequences are SEHNR and FQNEAQ (reference sequence). The CDR3 runs 12 residues. CDR3 coding DNA: TGTGCCAGCAGCATTCAAAATCAGCCCCAGCATTTT. Translating it yields CASSIQNQPQHF.

This clonotype was counted at least ten times. This chain joins TRBV3-1 and TRBJ2-5; weak D call: TRBD2 (5 bases). Germline values: CDR1 LGHDT, CDR2 YNNKEL (reference sequence). This CDR3 comprises 13 residues. The V end was cut by 4 bases, the J end by 3 bases, with 9 bases between. CDR3 bases: TGTGCCAGCAGCCGCCTTAGCGAAGAGACCCAGTACTTC. Translating gives CASSRLSEETQYF.

The chain carries TRBV11-2 and TRBJ1-5; 7 nucleotides line up with TRBD1. This CDR3 region has 15 residues. V was pared by 3 bases and J by 0 bases, with 2 bases of the junction left unmatched. Germline-derived CDR1 and CDR2 are SGHAT and FQNNGV. DNA of the CDR3: TGTGCCAGCAGCTTTCGACAGGGTAGCAATCAGCCCCAGCATTTT. Its translation: CASSFRQGSNQPQHF.

Only a few counts were recorded for this clonotype. The J gene is TRBJ2-7, the V gene TRBV10-3; D unresolved. Between the trimmed V and J ends, which lost 6 bases and 0 bases, there was a span of 9 bases. The CDR3 extends over 13 amino acids. The V gene's germline CDR1 is ENHRY and CDR2 SYGVKD. The chain's CDR3 is CAIRPDNSYEQYF. CDR3 sequence (DNA): TGTGCCATCAGACCCGACAACTCCTACGAGCAGTACTTC.

The rearrangement uses TRBV4-3 and TRBJ1-2, with D unresolved. V lost 0 bases and J 4 bases, leaving 9 bases between the germline ends. The germline V gene has CDR1 LGHNA and CDR2 YSLEER. The CDR3 totals 14 residues. The CDR3 DNA is TGCGCCAGCAGCCAAGAGTCACTTACCTATGGCTACACCTTC. Translating gives CASSQESLTYGYTF.

This clonotype has ten or more counts. The chain combines TRBV3-1 with TRBJ2-7; no firm D call. Germline V gene sequence: CDR1 LGHDT, CDR2 YNNKEL (reference sequence). Trimming removed 4 bases from V and 5 bases from J, with 9 bases in between. This CDR3 contains 12 residues. The CDR3 protein is CASSRVRDEQYF. CDR3 DNA: TGTGCCAGCAGCCGAGTTAGGGACGAGCAGTACTTC.

This clonotype came up a few times. The chain links TRBV15 to TRBJ2-3; 9 bases are a match to TRBD2. CDR3 length: 18 residues. The J segment lost 3 bases and the V segment lost 5 bases, leaving 15 bases of the junction unmatched. Germline values: CDR1 LNHNV, CDR2 YYDKDF (reference sequence). CDR3 DNA sequence: TGTGCCACCAGCCGACGCCGGGGGCGGGAGGGAAGGACAGATACGCAGTATTTT. It specifies CATSRRRGREGRTDTQYF.

The J gene is TRBJ1-5, the V gene TRBV2; TRBD1 might be the D (5 bases). V lost 7 bases to trimming and J lost 11 bases, with 18 bases between them. The CDR3 is 13 amino acids. The germline V gene encodes CDR1 SNHLY and CDR2 FYNNEI. The CDR3 DNA reads as TGTGCCAGCAACGAGCGGGGGGGAGAGGCCCAGCATTTT. As protein: CASNERGGEAQHF.